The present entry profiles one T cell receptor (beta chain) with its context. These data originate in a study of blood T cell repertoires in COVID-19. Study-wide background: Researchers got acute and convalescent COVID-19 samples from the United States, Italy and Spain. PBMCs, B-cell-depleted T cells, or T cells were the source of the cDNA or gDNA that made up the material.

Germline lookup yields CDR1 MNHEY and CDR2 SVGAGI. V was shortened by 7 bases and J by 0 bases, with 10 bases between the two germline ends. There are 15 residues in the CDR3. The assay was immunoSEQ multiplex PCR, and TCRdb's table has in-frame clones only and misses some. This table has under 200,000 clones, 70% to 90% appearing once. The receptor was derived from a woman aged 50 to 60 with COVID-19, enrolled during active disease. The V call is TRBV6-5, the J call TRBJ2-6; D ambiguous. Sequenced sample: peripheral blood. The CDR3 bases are TGTGCCAGCATCCCCCTAGTCTCTGGGGCCAACGTCCTGACTTTC. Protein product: CASIPLVSGANVLTF.